Listed below are T cell receptor beta chains from one sample, sequenced in a study of identical twins. TCRdb analysed the 5' RACE reads with MiXCR anew, one entry per CDR3 protein. The sample carries 500,000 to 650,000 distinct CDR3 sequences, about 7% recorded once. This sample also appeared in a second study, on yellow fever vaccine responses in identical twins.

Source material: PBMCs. These receptors were taken from a young woman in good health. CDR3s include the opening cysteine and the closing phenylalanine or tryptophan. The D gene is left open where the match is weak. Rows give clone size only sometimes, using once, few, many, or a class for an expanded clone.

v_gene	abundance	d_gene	j_gene	CDR3nt	CDR3aa
TRBV29-1	.	TRBD1	TRBJ2-7	TGCAGCGTGGCCCCATCAAAACAGGGGGCCTACGAGCAGTACTTC	CSVAPSKQGAYEQYF
TRBV29-1	few	.	TRBJ2-2	TGCAGCGGATCGGAGGGAGCGAACACCGGGGAGCTGTTTTTT	CSGSEGANTGELFF
TRBV6-1	few	TRBD1	TRBJ1-2	TGTGCCACCTACCGGGACAGGAACCGGGAGTATGGCTACACCTTC	CATYRDRNREYGYTF
TRBV29-1	many	.	TRBJ1-2	TGCAGCGTTGAAGGGGACAAAAAAGGAGGCTACACCTTC	CSVEGDKKGGYTF
TRBV27	.	.	TRBJ2-5	TGTGCCAGCAGTTTATTCGATGGCGCGGAGACCCAGTACTTC	CASSLFDGAETQYF
TRBV13	.	TRBD1	TRBJ1-4	TGTGCCAGCAGCCGCGAAAGACAGGGGGAAGAAAAACTGTTTTTT	CASSRERQGEEKLFF
TRBV7-8	.	TRBD2	TRBJ2-3	TGTGCCAGCAGCTTCTACGGGACTAGCGGGATCGTAACGCAGTATTTT	CASSFYGTSGIVTQYF
TRBV20-1	few	TRBD2	TRBJ2-2	TGCAGTGCTAGAGAGACTAGCGACGCCGGGGAGCTGTTTTTT	CSARETSDAGELFF
TRBV20-1	few	.	TRBJ1-5	TGCAGTGCTAGAGATCTAGTGGGACACAGCAATCAGCCCCAGCATTTT	CSARDLVGHSNQPQHF
TRBV5-1	.	TRBD2	TRBJ2-7	TGCGCCAGCAGCCTCCCTACTAGCGGGAGCGGCGAGCAGTACTTC	CASSLPTSGSGEQYF
TRBV5-1	many	TRBD2	TRBJ2-1	TGCGCCAGCAGCTCAGGACTAGCGGGTAGTAATGAGCAGTTCTTC	CASSSGLAGSNEQFF
TRBV3-1	.	.	TRBJ2-1	TGTGCCAGCAGCCAAGATTTCCGGGGGAGAAACTACAACGAGCAGTTCTTC	CASSQDFRGRNYNEQFF
TRBV3-1	.	.	TRBJ2-7	TGTGCCAGCAGCCAAATTGCGGGTCCAACCGAGCAGTACTTC	CASSQIAGPTEQYF
TRBV6-5	many	.	TRBJ2-5	TGTGCCAGCACCAACCTCCAAGAGACCCAGTACTTC	CASTNLQETQYF
TRBV11-3	few	TRBD2	TRBJ2-7	TGTGCCAGCAGCCCCCCTGCGACTAGCGGGAGGGACGAGCAGTACTTC	CASSPPATSGRDEQYF
TRBV2	many	.	TRBJ2-7	TGTGCCAGCAGTGAAACCCATCAGGGGCGCATGTCCTACGAGCAGTACTTC	CASSETHQGRMSYEQYF
TRBV20-1	many	TRBD2	TRBJ2-3	TGCAGTGCTGGATTACTAGCGGATACGCAGTATTTT	CSAGLLADTQYF
TRBV7-9	few	.	TRBJ1-1	TGTGCCAGCAGCTTAGGGGCGCACACTGAAGCTTTCTTT	CASSLGAHTEAFF
TRBV7-9	.	TRBD1	TRBJ1-4	TGTGCCAGCAGCTTAGTTGGGACAGGGAATGAAAAACTGTTTTTT	CASSLVGTGNEKLFF
TRBV6-2/TRBV6-3	many	TRBD2	TRBJ2-2	TGTGCCACCAGCCTAGCGGGAGGCGGGGAGCTGTTTTTT	CATSLAGGGELFF
TRBV19	many	TRBD1	TRBJ2-6	TGTGCCAGTAGCCGGGGACAGGGGATATCTGGGGCCAACGTCCTGACTTTC	CASSRGQGISGANVLTF
TRBV12-3/TRBV12-4	many	.	TRBJ2-3	TGTGCCAGCTTTAAACAGGGATTGGATTCAGATACGCAGTATTTT	CASFKQGLDSDTQYF
TRBV7-2	few	.	TRBJ1-1	TGTGCCAGCAGCGTACTGGACAGTATGAACACTGAAGCTTTCTTT	CASSVLDSMNTEAFF
TRBV9	.	.	TRBJ2-1	TGTGCCAGCAGCGTAAGATCAGACGGGAGCTCCTACAATGAGCAGTTCTTC	CASSVRSDGSSYNEQFF
TRBV20-1	few	.	TRBJ1-1	TGCAGTGCTAGAGATGGAAGGGGCAGGGGCACTGAAGCTTTCTTT	CSARDGRGRGTEAFF
TRBV28	.	.	TRBJ2-3	TGTGCCAGCAGTGAACAGAGGGTTACGCAGTATTTT	CASSEQRVTQYF
TRBV5-6	.	TRBD1	TRBJ2-5	TGTGCCAGCAGCTCGAAAGGGACAGGGTCACAAGAGACCCAGTACTTC	CASSSKGTGSQETQYF
TRBV5-1	many	.	TRBJ2-7	TGCGCCAGCAGCCTGGGACAGCCGGGGAGGGAGCAGTACTTC	CASSLGQPGREQYF
TRBV12-5	few	.	TRBJ2-5	TGTGCTAGTGGTTTGGACCCTCGCCCAACTAGATGGCGAGAGACCCAGTACTTC	CASGLDPRPTRWRETQYF
TRBV2	many	.	TRBJ1-1	TGTGCCAGCCTCCCTGGGAACACTGAAGCTTTCTTT	CASLPGNTEAFF
TRBV12-3/TRBV12-4	many	.	TRBJ2-5	TGTGCCAGCAGTCCGATAGGAGGTTTGGAGACCCAGTACTTC	CASSPIGGLETQYF
TRBV24-1	.	.	TRBJ2-5	TGTGCCACCAGTGATTTCCGGGAGACCCAGTACTTC	CATSDFRETQYF
TRBV29-1	few	.	TRBJ2-6	TGCAGCGTTGGAGGAGCTTCCTCTGGGGCCAACGTCCTGACTTTC	CSVGGASSGANVLTF
TRBV11-3	many	TRBD1	TRBJ1-2	TGTGCCAGCAGCAGCTTAATCCCCGGACAGGGGAACGAGGGCTACACCTTC	CASSSLIPGQGNEGYTF
TRBV12-3/TRBV12-4	many	.	TRBJ2-5	TGTGCCAGCAGTTTAAACAGCCTACCCCAAGAGACCCAGTACTTC	CASSLNSLPQETQYF
TRBV15	.	.	TRBJ2-7	TGTGCCACCAGCAGAGATGCGGAGGAGAGGTACTTC	CATSRDAEERYF
TRBV20-1	many	.	TRBJ2-3	TGCAGTGCTTTCCTTATTCGGATTTTTAGCACAGATACGCAGTATTTT	CSAFLIRIFSTDTQYF
TRBV7-6	many	.	TRBJ2-3	TGTGCCAGCAGCTTACGAGCTGCCACGGATACGCAGTATTTT	CASSLRAATDTQYF
TRBV2	many	.	TRBJ2-6	TGTGCCATCCAAACCTCTGGGGCCAACGTCCTGACTTTC	CAIQTSGANVLTF
TRBV7-6	.	TRBD2	TRBJ2-1	TGTGCCAGCAAACCTAGCGGGAGGGATGAGCAGTTCTTC	CASKPSGRDEQFF
TRBV10-3	many	TRBD1	TRBJ1-1	TGTGCCATCAGGCCGGGACAGAGCTCCACTGAAGCTTTCTTT	CAIRPGQSSTEAFF
TRBV10-3	few	.	TRBJ1-6	TGTGCCATCAGTGAGAGGGACCCCGTGGGCTCACCCCTCCACTTT	CAISERDPVGSPLHF
TRBV5-1	.	.	TRBJ1-1	TGCGCCAGCAGCTTACCGCCTGCTATGAACACTGAAGCTTTCTTT	CASSLPPAMNTEAFF
TRBV7-6	few	.	TRBJ2-5	TGTGCCAGCAGCGCAGCACTGGGAGAGACCCAGTACTTC	CASSAALGETQYF
TRBV4-1	many	.	TRBJ1-1	TGCGCCAGCAGCCATCGGCAGGGTTACACTGAAGCTTTCTTT	CASSHRQGYTEAFF
TRBV5-1	many	TRBD1	TRBJ2-7	TGCGCCAGCAGCGCGGGACAGGGAAGGAACGAGCAGTACTTC	CASSAGQGRNEQYF
TRBV14	many	TRBD2	TRBJ2-1	TGTGCCAGCAGCCAGCGACTAGCGGGGTACAATGAGCAGTTCTTC	CASSQRLAGYNEQFF
TRBV7-9	few	.	TRBJ2-2	TGTGCCAGCAGCTTAGGGTCCGGGAACCCCACCGGGGAGCTGTTTTTT	CASSLGSGNPTGELFF
TRBV11-2	many	TRBD1	TRBJ1-2	TGTGCCAGCAGCCCCCTCCGACAGGGGGCGCATGGCTACACCTTC	CASSPLRQGAHGYTF
TRBV4-1	few	TRBD2	TRBJ2-3	TGCGCCAGCAGCCTCACGAGCGGGGGGGTTACAGATACGCAGTATTTT	CASSLTSGGVTDTQYF
TRBV5-1	few	.	TRBJ1-1	TGCGCCAGCAGCTTGTGGGGTTCAGGGACTCCGTTGAACACTGAAGCTTTCTTT	CASSLWGSGTPLNTEAFF
TRBV5-1	.	.	TRBJ2-2	TGCGCCAGCAGCTTGGAATCACTGGGAACCGGGGAGCTGTTTTTT	CASSLESLGTGELFF
TRBV5-1	.	.	TRBJ1-1	TGCGCCAGCAGCTTGGGGAGACAGGATACTGAAGCTTTCTTT	CASSLGRQDTEAFF
TRBV7-8	.	TRBD2	TRBJ2-2	TGTGCCAGCAGCTTAGTCGGGGGGACGAACACCGGGGAGCTGTTTTTT	CASSLVGGTNTGELFF
TRBV7-9	many	.	TRBJ2-3	TGTGCCAGCAGCTTAGAGCCAGAGAGCACAGATACGCAGTATTTT	CASSLEPESTDTQYF
TRBV6-1	.	TRBD1	TRBJ1-6	TGTGCCAGCAGTGAAGACCTCAGGGGGAGGAATTCACCCCTCCACTTT	CASSEDLRGRNSPLHF
TRBV20-1	few	TRBD2	TRBJ2-4	TGCAGTGCTTATAATGCGGGAGTAAGGCGGGAGGGAGGGGGAAACATTCAGTACTTC	CSAYNAGVRREGGGNIQYF
TRBV2	few	.	TRBJ1-2	TGTGCCAGCAGTGAATTCAGGGAAATGTCTGGCTACACCTTC	CASSEFREMSGYTF